The clone carrying this TCR beta chain was counted between two and nine times. This sample is drawn from a study of identical twins. MiXCR was run by TCRdb on the 5' RACE reads, yielding one entry per CDR3 protein. The sample holds about 470,000 distinct CDR3 sequences, approximately 25% seen once. After removal of 4 bases from V and 4 bases from J, the junction contained 6 bases not matched to a gene. The CDR3 is 14 residues long. The sample was also reused in another study, on T cells expressing NK-cell markers. That paper notes: Whether expanded NKG2C+ T cell clones were HCMV-specific remained unclear.

Sequencing input: CD4+ T cells sorted from blood. This chain links TRBV12-3 or TRBV12-4 with TRBJ2-5; 7 positions match TRBD2. This receptor was identified in a woman younger than 30 in good health. CDR3 in amino acids: CASSSAGEGETQYF. In DNA, the CDR3 is TGTGCCAGCAGTTCCGCGGGAGAGGGAGAGACCCAGTACTTC.